This TCR beta chain was identified during a study of T cell responses to AZD1222 COVID-19 vaccine. Findings and caveats of the study: The sample set comprised mostly white British donors with more females, and clonal diversity was possibly underestimated. The study found vaccine-associated CD4 TCRs spanning spike, dominant at 160-218 and 743-854.

Sequencing was performed with immunoSEQ multiplex PCR; in TCRdb, only in-frame clones are kept and a portion is missing. The repertoire holds some 130,000 clones, with about 93% as singletons. CDR3 size: 14 residues. Trimming removed 3 bases at V and 2 bases at J, with 10 bases between. From germline, CDR1 is SEHNR and CDR2 FQNEAQ (reference sequence). Concerning this clone: Its cognate antigen is unknown.

The chain joins TRBV7-9 to TRBJ2-5; D is ambiguous. The sequence came from an adult who received the AZD1222 COVID-19 vaccine. This material consisted of peripheral blood, taken 28 days after the second AZD1222 dose. The CDR3 loop reads CASSFYPTQETQYF. The CDR3 DNA is TGTGCCAGCAGCTTTTACCCTACGCAAGAGACCCAGTACTTC.